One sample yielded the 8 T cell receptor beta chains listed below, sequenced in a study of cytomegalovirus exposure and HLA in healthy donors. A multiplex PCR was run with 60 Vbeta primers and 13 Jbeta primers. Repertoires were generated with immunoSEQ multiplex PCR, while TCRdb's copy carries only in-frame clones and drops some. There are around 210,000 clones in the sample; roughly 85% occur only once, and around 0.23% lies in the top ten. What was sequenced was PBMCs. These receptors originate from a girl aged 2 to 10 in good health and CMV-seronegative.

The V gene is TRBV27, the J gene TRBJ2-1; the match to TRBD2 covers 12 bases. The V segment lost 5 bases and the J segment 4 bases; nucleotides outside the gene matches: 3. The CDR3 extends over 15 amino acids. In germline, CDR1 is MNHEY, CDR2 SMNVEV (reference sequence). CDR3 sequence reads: CASSATSGRYNEQFF. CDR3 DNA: TGTGCCAGCAGTGCGACTAGCGGGAGATACAATGAGCAGTTCTTC.

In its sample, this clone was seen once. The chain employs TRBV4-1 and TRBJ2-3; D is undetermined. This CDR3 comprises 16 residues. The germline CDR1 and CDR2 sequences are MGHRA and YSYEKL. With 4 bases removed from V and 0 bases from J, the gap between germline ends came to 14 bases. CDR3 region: CASSLTEYPSTDTQYF. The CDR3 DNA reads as TGCGCCAGCAGCCTCACAGAATACCCTAGCACAGATACGCAGTATTTT.

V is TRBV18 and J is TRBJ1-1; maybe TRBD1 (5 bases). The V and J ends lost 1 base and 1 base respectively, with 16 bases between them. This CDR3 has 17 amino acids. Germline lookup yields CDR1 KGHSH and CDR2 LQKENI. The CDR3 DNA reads TGTGCCAGCTCACCACAGGGGAGGGAGATTCGGAACACTGAAGCTTTCTTT. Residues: CASSPQGREIRNTEAFF.

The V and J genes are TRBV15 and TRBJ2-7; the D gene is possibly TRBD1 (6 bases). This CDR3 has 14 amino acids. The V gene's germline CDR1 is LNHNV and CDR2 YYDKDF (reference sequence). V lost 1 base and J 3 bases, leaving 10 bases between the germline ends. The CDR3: CATSRGQGGYEQYF. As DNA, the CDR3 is TGTGCCACCAGCAGAGGGCAAGGGGGCTACGAGCAGTACTTC.

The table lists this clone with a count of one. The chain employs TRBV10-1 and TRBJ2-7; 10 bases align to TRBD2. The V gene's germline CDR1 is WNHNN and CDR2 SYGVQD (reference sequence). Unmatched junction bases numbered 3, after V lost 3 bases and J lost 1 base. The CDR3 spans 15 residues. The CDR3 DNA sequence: TGCGCCAGCAGTGAAGGTAGCGGGAGGTCCTACGAGCAGTACTTC. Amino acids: CASSEGSGRSYEQYF.

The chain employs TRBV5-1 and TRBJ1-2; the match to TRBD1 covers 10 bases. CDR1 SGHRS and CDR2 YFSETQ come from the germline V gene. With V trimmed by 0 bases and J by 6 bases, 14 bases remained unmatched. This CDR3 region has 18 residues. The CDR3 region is CASSLVVGLAGTGDGYTF. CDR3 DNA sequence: TGCGCCAGCAGCTTGGTGGTCGGATTGGCCGGGACAGGGGATGGCTACACCTTC.

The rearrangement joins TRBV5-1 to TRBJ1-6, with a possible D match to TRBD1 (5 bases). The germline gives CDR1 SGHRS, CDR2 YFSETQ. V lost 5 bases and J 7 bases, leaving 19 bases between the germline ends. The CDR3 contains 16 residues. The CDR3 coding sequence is TGCGCCAGCAGGCACCGGGGGGGGGAAGGGAATTCACCCCTCCACTTT. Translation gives CASRHRGGEGNSPLHF.

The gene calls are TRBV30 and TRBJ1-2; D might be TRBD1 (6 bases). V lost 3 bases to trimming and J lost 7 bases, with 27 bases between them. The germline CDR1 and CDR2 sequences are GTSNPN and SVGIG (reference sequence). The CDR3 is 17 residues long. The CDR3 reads CAWSRSAVGGPASGYTF. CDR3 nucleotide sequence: TGTGCCTGGAGCCGATCGGCCGTCGGGGGGCCGGCATCTGGCTACACCTTC.